Presented here are 4 T cell receptor beta chains from one specimen sequenced in a study of patients and donors after allogeneic stem cell transplantation. TCRdb recomputed calls from the RT-PCR reads with MiXCR, one row per CDR3 protein. The sample consists of roughly 940,000 distinct CDR3 sequences, approximately 18% of them appearing once. Sequenced sample: blood, either unsorted or a sorted T cell fraction (not recorded which). The receptors derive from a human donor who was either an allogeneic HSCT recipient or a stem cell or donor lymphocyte infusion donor (not recorded which). It is not recorded whose cells these are; they may come from a transplant donor.

The chain recombines TRBV2 with TRBJ2-7, with TRBD2 matching over 7 bases. The junction had 9 bases not matched to a gene; V was cut back by 8 bases and J by 2 bases. The CDR3 contains 14 residues. Per the germline V gene, CDR1 is SNHLY and CDR2 is FYNNEI. The CDR3 sequence is CASGIGGTPYEQYF. CDR3 in DNA: TGTGCCAGCGGGATCGGGGGGACTCCCTACGAGCAGTACTTC.

This clonotype was counted between two and nine times. This sequence joins TRBV12-3 or TRBV12-4 and TRBJ2-5; TRBD1 matches at 10 bases. The CDR3 has 16 residues. After removal of 3 bases from V and 2 bases from J, the junction contained 6 bases not matched to a gene. In DNA, the CDR3 is TGTGCCAGCAGTTTGGACAGGGGGAAAATTCAAGAGACCCAGTACTTC. The encoded protein is CASSLDRGKIQETQYF.

This chain links TRBV28 with TRBJ2-7; unclear D gene. The CDR3 extends over 14 amino acids. Germline V CDR1 and CDR2: MDHEN, SYDVKM. Deletions cut 6 bases from V and 3 bases from J, with 15 bases between. This chain's CDR3 is CASSSTYWSYEQYF. Written as DNA, the CDR3 is TGTGCCAGCAGCTCGACTTATTGGAGCTACGAGCAGTACTTC.

This clonotype was seen only a few times. This chain links TRBV6-5 with TRBJ2-7; D not certain. V gave up 2 bases and J gave up 1 base, with 12 bases separating them. The length of the CDR3 is 15 residues. Germline V gene lookup returns CDR1 MNHEY and CDR2 SVGAGI. CDR3: CASSYEVVASYEQYF. CDR3 DNA sequence: TGTGCCAGCAGTTACGAGGTTGTCGCTTCCTACGAGCAGTACTTC.